The clone carrying this T cell receptor beta chain has just a few counts. No antigen is known for it. The data were produced by immunoSEQ multiplex PCR, yet TCRdb's version contains in-frame clones alone and is incomplete. The repertoire holds some 60,000 clones, with around 80% as singletons. The sample belongs to a study of T cells in tumors after PD-1 blockade. Whole-study context: Patients had no prior checkpoint blockade, systemic immunosuppressants, or anti-cancer therapy within 4 weeks. Treatment was either pembrolizumab 200 mg every 3 weeks or cemiplimab 350 mg every 2 weeks. Overall study findings and caveats: About 41% of tumor TCR clonotypes were also found in blood.

Tumor or blood genomic DNA was sequenced, with inputs of roughly 550 ng to 6,500 ng. This sample comprised PBMCs, obtained before anti-PD-1 treatment. The receptor comes from a human donor with basal cell carcinoma.

CDR3 protein: CASSVGGYNQPQHF. CDR3 bases: TGTGCCAGCAGCGTAGGCGGTTACAATCAGCCCCAGCATTTT. V is TRBV9 and J is TRBJ1-5; D uncertain. V was clipped by 0 bases and J by 3 bases, with 7 bases between them. Germline CDR1 SGDLS, CDR2 YYNGEE. The length of the CDR3 is 14 residues.